Presented here are 20 T cell receptor beta chains from one specimen sequenced in a study of CD8+ T cells in alopecia areata. Isolated RNA was reverse transcribed into cDNA used as the sequencing template. TCRdb's copy holds only in-frame clones and misses some; the assay was immunoSEQ multiplex PCR. The table lists around 70,000 clones, roughly 28% of them singletons, with 15% in the top ten. Treatment meaning: oral pan-JAK inhibitor, 5-10 mg twice daily. The source material was CD8+ T cells sorted from blood, sampled at week 4, from a patient treated with tofacitinib. The receptors come from a human donor with alopecia areata.

This clone was found a few times. The V and J genes are TRBV29-1 and TRBJ1-2; D gene uncertain. Germline V gene lookup returns CDR1 SQVTM and CDR2 ANQGSEA. The V end lost 4 bases, the J end lost 7 bases, and 25 bases lay between the germline ends. This CDR3 has 16 residues. The CDR3 DNA follows: TGCAGCGTTGGAGGGATACGAGGCGATAGCGGAGGTGGCTACACCTTC. It yields the protein CSVGGIRGDSGGGYTF.

This clone was detected a few times. This sequence joins TRBV30 and TRBJ1-2; the D is unclear. The CDR3 consists of 13 residues. Trimming took 2 bases from V and 3 from J, leaving 10 bases between them. The V gene's germline CDR1 is GTSNPN and CDR2 SVGIG (reference sequence). The CDR3 DNA reads as TGTGCCTGGAGTCCCTTGGGATACTATGGCTACACCTTC. This translates into CAWSPLGYYGYTF.

This clone was picked up a small number of times. The genes are TRBV14 and TRBJ2-3; D might be TRBD1 or TRBD2, each matching 5 bases. The CDR3 totals 13 residues. V was trimmed by 3 bases and J by 3 bases, leaving 7 bases between them. In germline, CDR1 is SGHDN, CDR2 FVKESK. In nucleotides, the CDR3 is TGTGCCAGCAGCCACTGGGGGACAGATACGCAGTATTTT. It yields the protein CASSHWGTDTQYF.

The chain joins TRBV13 to TRBJ2-5; D gene ambiguous. The CDR3 has 14 residues. Germline V gives CDR1 PRHDT, CDR2 FYEKMQ (reference sequence). V was trimmed by 1 base and J by 0 bases, leaving 6 bases between them. CDR3 in DNA: TGTGCCAGCAGCTTAGAGGCAGACCAAGAGACCCAGTACTTC. Translated, it gives CASSLEADQETQYF.

This chain connects TRBV9 to TRBJ1-2, with a weak D call TRBD1 (5 bases). The CDR3 spans 13 residues. Germline values: CDR1 SGDLS, CDR2 YYNGEE. Deletions cut 2 bases from V and 8 bases from J, with 13 bases between. DNA of the CDR3: TGTGCCAGCAGCGTGCGGGACGGAGAGGGCTACACCTTC. It yields the protein CASSVRDGEGYTF.

V is TRBV7-9 and J is TRBJ1-1, with D unclear. Trimming shortened V by 7 bases and J by 4 bases, and 16 bases separated the two germline ends. Germline CDR1 is SEHNR and CDR2 is FQNEAQ (reference sequence). The CDR3 consists of 14 residues. CDR3 region: CASNGAGWATEAFF. The CDR3, as DNA: TGTGCCAGCAACGGCGCCGGGTGGGCCACTGAAGCTTTCTTT.

There are a few counts of this clone. The chain uses TRBV7-9 and TRBJ2-5, with a weak D call TRBD2 (5 bases). The last part of the DNA fits TRBJ2-7 better; the J call may be wrong. Germline CDR1 reads SEHNR; CDR2 reads FQNEAQ (reference sequence). The CDR3 totals 15 residues. The CDR3: CASSSGGEKTYEQYF. CDR3 coding DNA: TGTGCCAGCAGCAGCGGCGGTGAGAAAACCTACGAGCAGTACTTC.

V gene TRBV7-2 combines with J gene TRBJ2-7; 7 positions match TRBD1. Germline V gene data show CDR1 as SGHTA and CDR2 as FQGNSA. CDR3 length: 14 amino acids. V was clipped by 0 bases and J by 2 bases; unmatched bases: 1. CDR3 sequence reads: CASSLAGGTYEQYF. In DNA, the CDR3 is TGTGCCAGCAGCTTAGCAGGGGGCACCTACGAGCAGTACTTC.

This chain uses TRBV29-1 with TRBJ2-4; D ambiguous. The V end was cut by 0 bases, the J end by 4 bases, with 1 base between. The CDR3 totals 11 residues. Germline values: CDR1 SQVTM, CDR2 ANQGSEA. CDR3 protein: CSVEEKNIQYF. The DNA of the CDR3 is TGCAGCGTTGAAGAGAAAAACATTCAGTACTTC.

V gene TRBV29-1 combines with J gene TRBJ1-3; the D is unclear. Germline V gene lookup returns CDR1 SQVTM and CDR2 ANQGSEA. The CDR3 sequence is 11 residues long. V was trimmed by 6 bases and J by 3 bases, leaving 6 bases between them. In nucleotides, the CDR3 is TGCAGCGTCCCGGGTGGAAACACCATATATTTT. Protein product: CSVPGGNTIYF. The whole variable domain, filled in from reference TRBV29-1 and TRBJ1-3, reads SAVISQKPSRDICQRGTSLTIQCQVDSQVTMMFWYRQQPGQSLTLIATANQGSEATYESGFVIDKFPISRPNLTFSTLTVSNMSPEDSSIYLCSVPGGNTIYFGEGSWLTVV.

This clone was detected once. The J gene is TRBJ1-2, the V gene TRBV2; maybe TRBD1 (6 bases). Trimming removed 3 bases from V and 4 bases from J, with 15 bases in between. Per germline, CDR1 SNHLY and CDR2 FYNNEI. The CDR3 is 15 amino acids. CDR3 protein: CASSDAPRDTYGYTF. CDR3 DNA sequence: TGTGCCAGCAGTGATGCCCCCCGGGACACCTATGGCTACACCTTC.

The CDR3 reads CASSLGGRHDTQYF. The DNA of the CDR3 is TGTGCCAGCAGCTTAGGGGGGAGGCACGATACGCAGTATTTT. The chain combines TRBV7-9 with TRBJ2-3; a possible D gene is TRBD2 (6 bases). Germline CDR1 is SEHNR and CDR2 is FQNEAQ (reference sequence). The CDR3 has 14 amino acids. V dropped 1 base and J dropped 6 bases, with 11 bases sitting between them.

The J gene is TRBJ2-3, the V gene TRBV10-2; D uncertain. There are 11 residues in the CDR3. V was trimmed by 7 bases and J by 4 bases, leaving 6 bases between them. Germline CDR1 is WSHSY and CDR2 is SAAADI. The CDR3 loop reads CASTESDTQYF. As DNA, the CDR3 is TGCGCCAGCACGGAGTCAGATACGCAGTATTTT.

V and J are TRBV29-1 and TRBJ2-7; possibly TRBD1 for D (6 bases). The CDR3 runs to 12 residues. The V end lost 4 bases, the J end lost 6 bases, and 13 bases lay between the germline ends. Per the germline V gene, CDR1 is SQVTM and CDR2 is ANQGSEA. Here the CDR3 reads CSVVFRDIEQYF. The CDR3 bases are TGCAGCGTTGTATTCCGGGACATCGAGCAGTACTTC.

This clone appeared a single time. The chain uses TRBV14 and TRBJ2-3; D ambiguous. This CDR3 is 14 amino acids long. V was trimmed by 0 bases and J by 3 bases, leaving 7 bases between them. Germline V lookup: CDR1 SGHDN, CDR2 FVKESK. For the CDR3, the DNA is TGTGCCAGCAGCCAAGAGCGGAGAACAGATACGCAGTATTTT. Its translation is CASSQERRTDTQYF.

The sample holds a few counts of this clone. This chain connects TRBV5-1 to TRBJ2-1, with D tentatively TRBD2 (6 bases). Looked up from germline, CDR1 is SGHRS and CDR2 is YFSETQ. This CDR3 comprises 14 residues. The germline V and J ends were trimmed by 4 bases and 0 bases, with 8 bases remaining between them. The CDR3 region is CASSSGFSYNEQFF. In DNA form, the CDR3 reads TGCGCCAGCAGCAGCGGGTTCTCCTACAATGAGCAGTTCTTC.

The chain combines TRBV7-2 with TRBJ2-1; TRBD2 might be the D (6 bases). The CDR3 extends over 15 amino acids. The germline CDR1 and CDR2 sequences are SGHTA and FQGNSA. Trimming cost V 5 bases and J 6 bases, with 17 bases left between them. As DNA, the CDR3 is TGTGCCAGCAGCGTCACTAGCAGTATACTCAATGAGCAGTTCTTC. It translates to CASSVTSSILNEQFF.

The rearrangement joins TRBV29-1 to TRBJ1-1, with 12 bases that match TRBD1. V shed 4 bases, J shed 3 bases, and the junction held 3 bases outside the gene matches. This CDR3 comprises 14 residues. The germline V gene has CDR1 SQVTM and CDR2 ANQGSEA. In DNA, the CDR3 is TGCAGCGTTGGGGACAGGGGGCGCGACACTGAAGCTTTCTTT. It yields the protein CSVGDRGRDTEAFF.

This clone was seen a few times. V is TRBV27 and J is TRBJ2-1; 7 bases fit TRBD1. Germline V lookup: CDR1 MNHEY, CDR2 SMNVEV (reference sequence). The CDR3 sequence is 14 residues long. Germline trimming cut 0 bases from V and 7 bases from J; bases unmatched to any gene: 3. CDR3 region: CASSLSARGNEQFF. The CDR3 DNA is TGTGCCAGCAGTTTATCAGCCAGGGGGAATGAGCAGTTCTTC.

V is TRBV6-5 and J is TRBJ2-2; 10 positions match TRBD2. V lost 5 bases, J lost 7 bases, and 7 bases stayed unmatched. The CDR3 runs to 15 residues. Germline CDR1 MNHEY, CDR2 SVGAGI. As DNA, the CDR3 is TGTGCCAGCAGTAGGTCTAGCGGGAGAGGCGGGGAGCTGTTTTTT. Amino acid sequence: CASSRSSGRGGELFF.